This T cell receptor beta chain was recorded in a study of control samples from healthy donors and cancer patients. CDR3 length: 13 amino acids. Deletions cut 5 bases from V and 5 bases from J, with 12 bases between. Germline lookup yields CDR1 MNHEY and CDR2 SVGAGI. Sequenced by immunoSEQ multiplex PCR; TCRdb stores in-frame clones only, minus some. The sample has about 140,000 clones; about 86% are singletons. The V gene is TRBV6-5, the J gene TRBJ2-5; weak D call: TRBD2 (5 bases). The source material was blood. The sequence was collected from a man aged 18 to 30 in good health. CDR3 sequence reads: CASSRRRVETQYF. The CDR3, as DNA: TGTGCCAGCAGTCGGAGGCGGGTGGAGACCCAGTACTTC.